The 5 T cell receptor beta chains below come from one sample, sequenced in a study of immune evolution from preneoplasia to lung adenocarcinoma. Generated by immunoSEQ multiplex PCR, the TCRdb table keeps only in-frame clones and is missing some. The sample has more than 9,000 clones; roughly four fifths are singletons. Sequencing was done on a sample of FFPE minimally invasive lung adenocarcinoma tissue. These receptors all come from a person aged 70 to 85 with lung adenocarcinoma.

The rearrangement joins TRBV29-1 to TRBJ1-5; no clear D gene. CDR1 SQVTM and CDR2 ANQGSEA come from the germline V gene. Trimming stripped 4 bases from V and 2 bases from J, with 6 bases between. The length of the CDR3 is 12 residues. In DNA form, the CDR3 reads TGCAGCGTTGGTAGTGGCAATCAGCCCCAGCATTTT. It codes for CSVGSGNQPQHF.

The V and J genes are TRBV4-2 and TRBJ1-6; D not certain. The germline CDR1 and CDR2 sequences are LGHNA and YNFKEQ. The CDR3 runs 14 residues. With 0 bases removed from V and 7 bases from J, the gap between germline ends came to 7 bases. The CDR3 coding sequence is TGTGCCAGCAGCCAAGATCCCTTCAATTCACCCCTCCACTTT. Translating gives CASSQDPFNSPLHF.

This clone was observed a handful of times. The genes are TRBV28 and TRBJ1-2; tentative D call: TRBD1 (5 bases). V lost 6 bases and J lost 2, with 10 bases in between. The CDR3 is made up of 13 amino acids. The germline V gene has CDR1 MDHEN and CDR2 SYDVKM. In DNA, the CDR3 is TGTGCCAGCAGGGAGGGGACCAACTATGGCTACACCTTC. Amino acids: CASREGTNYGYTF.

This clone appeared once. The rearrangement joins TRBV2 to TRBJ1-1, with D uncertain. The CDR3 has 13 amino acids. Trimming left V 10 bases short and J 2 bases short, with 14 bases between. CDR1 is SNHLY, CDR2 FYNNEI, per germline. CDR3 in DNA: TGTGCCACCTCAGCCAACGGCAACACTGAAGCTTTCTTT. Protein: CATSANGNTEAFF. Based on the CDR3 plus reference TRBV2 and TRBJ1-1, the full variable domain is EPEVTQTPSHQVTQMGQEVILRCVPISNHLYFYWYRQILGQKVEFLVSFYNNEISEKSEIFDDQFSVERPDGSNFTLKIRSTKLEDSAMYFCATSANGNTEAFFGQGTRLTVV.

This chain uses TRBV28 with TRBJ2-2; TRBD1 matches at 8 bases. The CDR3 sequence is 15 residues long. Per germline, CDR1 MDHEN and CDR2 SYDVKM. V was pared by 4 bases and J by 2 bases, with 3 bases of the junction left unmatched. CDR3: CASSWTGYNTGELFF. In nucleotides, the CDR3 is TGTGCCAGCAGTTGGACAGGGTATAACACCGGGGAGCTGTTTTTT.